Given below is one TCR beta chain in context. PCR amplification relied on 60 Vbeta primers (plus 13 Jbeta primers). Clones were read by immunoSEQ multiplex PCR, and TCRdb kept only the in-frame ones, dropping some. The sample has 95,000 to 110,000 clones; under 85% are singletons. The CDR3 totals 15 residues. V dropped 3 bases and J dropped 7 bases, with 20 bases sitting between them. Germline-derived CDR1 and CDR2 are SGHKS and YYEKEE (reference sequence). The data derive from a study of cytomegalovirus exposure and HLA in healthy donors. Sample: PBMCs. The chain links TRBV5-5 to TRBJ2-7, with TRBD1 as a possible D gene (6 bases). This receptor was obtained from a man between 45 and 60 years old in good health and CMV-seropositive. CDR3 in DNA: TGTGCCAGCAGCTCCACAGGGCAACCCAACGGGGAGCAGTACTTC. Its translation is CASSSTGQPNGEQYF.